This T cell receptor beta chain was documented in a study of vaccination and CD4 T cells after COVID-19. General study points: It was observed that, in convalescent patients, a median 86.3% of reactive clones arose only post-vaccination.

Stated treatment: approximately nine-day PBMC culture with coronavirus spike peptide pools or control peptides (ViraFEST assay). The authors replaced half the medium with fresh IL-2 medium on days 3 and 7. Only a few counts were recorded for this clonotype. The antigen is unknown. Germline V gene data show CDR1 as MNHEY and CDR2 as SVGEGT. The V gene lost 7 bases and the J gene lost 4 bases, with 16 bases spanning the gap. The CDR3 loop spans 14 amino acids. Sequencing of DNA taken from cultured CD4+ T cells relied on the Oncomine TCR Beta short-read assay. MiXCR was run by TCRdb on the PCR reads, yielding one entry per CDR3 protein. The top ten hold just over 8% of the sample, which has 13,000 or so distinct CDR3 sequences, 25% to 35% seen once.

This sequence originates from a human donor who had recovered from COVID-19. Sequences were obtained from CD4+ T cells from blood, cultured in vitro. This sequence joins TRBV6-2 or TRBV6-3 and TRBJ1-1; weak D call: TRBD1 (6 bases). The CDR3 DNA reads TGTGCCAGCACCGGGGGCGCGGCCCCCACTGAAGCTTTCTTT. Translated: CASTGGAAPTEAFF.